This T cell receptor beta chain stems from a study of metastatic and nonmetastatic thyroid tumors. The overall study: Repertoire data that came from the blood and tumor or nodule tissue of malignant and benign thyroid patients were compared. Findings of the study overall: Patients with malignant thyroid tumors reportedly had significantly higher TCR beta diversity than those with benign nodules, in blood and tumor.

How the authors handled the data: What underpinned the distant-metastasis classifier for papillary thyroid cancer was the set of CDR3 differences across clinicopathological groups. From the PCR reads, TCRdb re-called clones with MiXCR. These V and J calls originate from TCRdb's pipeline instead of the authors' own analysis. The repertoire consists of some 19,000 clones, with around a third occurring once and the leading ten covering approximately 17%. Regarding this clone: Its antigen is currently unknown.

The CDR3 consists of 13 residues. Germline V gene lookup returns CDR1 LGHNA and CDR2 YSLEER. Trimming removed 5 bases at V and 0 bases at J, with 7 bases between. Patients underwent thyroid surgery, and none had received any treatment before it. J is TRBJ1-1 and V is TRBV4-3; no firm D call. Sequencing was carried out using tumor tissue. The sequence was obtained from a female donor with papillary thyroid cancer or a benign thyroid nodule (not recorded which). Some clones in this sample may be carry-over from other donors' samples. The CDR3 region is CASSVRMNTEAFF. The CDR3 DNA is TGCGCCAGCAGCGTGCGGATGAACACTGAAGCTTTCTTT.